These 20 T cell receptor beta chains were all obtained from the same sample, sequenced in a study of blood T cell repertoires in COVID-19. This table comes from immunoSEQ multiplex PCR, and its TCRdb copy is limited to in-frame clones, with some not included. The table has roughly 250,000 clones, 81% seen once; the top ten hold roughly 2.9%. What was sequenced was peripheral blood. The receptors originated from a woman in her sixties or seventies with active or convalescent COVID-19.

The chain recombines TRBV30 with TRBJ1-4, with D maybe TRBD1 (6 bases). CDR3 length: 14 amino acids. Trimming pared 0 bases from V and 4 bases from J, leaving 9 bases between. Germline values: CDR1 GTSNPN, CDR2 SVGIG (reference sequence). The CDR3 nucleotides read TGTGCCTGGAGTGTATGGGGGCTTAATGAAAAACTGTTTTTT. Its protein product is CAWSVWGLNEKLFF.

The chain uses TRBV15 and TRBJ1-6; TRBD1 might be the D (6 bases). Germline CDR1 is LNHNV and CDR2 is YYDKDF (reference sequence). V was pared by 0 bases and J by 7 bases, with 10 bases between. This CDR3 region has 15 residues. The CDR3 coding sequence is TGTGCCACCAGCAGAGAGCAGCAGGGGAATTCACCCCTCCACTTT. Its translation: CATSREQQGNSPLHF.

The chain combines TRBV5-1 with TRBJ1-3; 9 bases are a match to TRBD1. V lost 3 bases and J lost 4; bases outside the gene matches: 2. There are 14 residues in the CDR3. The V gene's germline CDR1 is SGHRS and CDR2 YFSETQ. This CDR3 reads CASSSGTGGNTIYF. The CDR3 DNA reads TGCGCCAGCAGCTCGGGGACAGGGGGAAACACCATATATTTT.

The rearrangement joins TRBV3-1 (or the pseudogene TRBV3-2) to TRBJ2-7; 9 positions agree with TRBD2. Trimming removed 0 bases from V and 9 bases from J; junction bases left unmatched: 3. The CDR3 is made up of 13 amino acids. CDR1 is LGHDT, CDR2 YNNKEL, per germline (reference sequence). The CDR3 DNA reads as TGTGCCAGCAGCCAAGAGTTAGCGGGGGCGCAGTACTTC. Its translation is CASSQELAGAQYF.

The J gene is TRBJ1-1, the V gene TRBV4-2, with D perhaps matching TRBD1 (6 bases). The CDR3 loop spans 14 amino acids. Trimming left V 4 bases short and J 0 bases short, with 9 bases between. CDR1 is LGHNA, CDR2 YNFKEQ, per germline. The CDR3 spells CASSPGTMNTEAFF. Here the CDR3 DNA reads TGTGCCAGCAGCCCTGGGACAATGAACACTGAAGCTTTCTTT.

For the CDR3, the DNA is TGTGCCAGTTCGATAGACACCACAGATACGCAGTATTTT. It codes for CASSIDTTDTQYF. The chain combines TRBV5-6 with TRBJ2-3; D not resolved. V was shortened by 8 bases and J by 2 bases, with 12 bases between the two germline ends. Germline CDR1 SGHDT, CDR2 YYEEEE. The CDR3 is 13 residues long.

In its sample, this clone was seen a few times. The gene calls are TRBV19 and TRBJ1-5, with a weak D call TRBD1 (5 bases). CDR3 length: 15 amino acids. Trimming removed 10 bases at V and 0 bases at J, with 16 bases between. The V gene's germline CDR1 is LNHDA and CDR2 SQIVND (reference sequence). The CDR3 loop reads CATANGGNSNQPQHF. CDR3 bases: TGTGCCACTGCCAACGGGGGTAATAGCAATCAGCCCCAGCATTTT. The full variable domain, rest sourced from reference TRBV19 and TRBJ1-5, is DGGITQSPKYLFRKEGQNVTLSCEQNLNHDAMYWYRQDPGQGLRLIYYSQIVNDFQKGDIAEGYSVSREKKESFPLTVTSAQKNPTAFYLCATANGGNSNQPQHFGDGTRLSIL.

V and J are TRBV2 and TRBJ2-7, with unresolved D. The CDR3 length is 14 residues. Germline V gene data show CDR1 as SNHLY and CDR2 as FYNNEI. With 2 bases removed from V and 3 bases from J, the gap between germline ends came to 11 bases. The CDR3 is CASSELESLYEQYF. The CDR3 nucleotides read TGTGCCAGCAGTGAACTGGAGAGCCTCTACGAGCAGTACTTC.

The chain employs TRBV7-3 and TRBJ2-1; D may be TRBD1 (6 bases). Trimming removed 5 bases at V and 10 bases at J, with 12 bases between. There are 12 residues in the CDR3. CDR1 is SGHTA and CDR2 is FQGTGA in the germline V gene. CDR3 region: CASSPTGNEQFF. CDR3 sequence (DNA): TGTGCCAGCAGCCCAACAGGGAACGAGCAGTTCTTC.

The rearrangement joins TRBV9 to TRBJ2-3, with D possibly matching TRBD2 (5 bases). This CDR3 comprises 15 residues. Trimming left V 3 bases short and J 0 bases short, with 11 bases between. Germline values: CDR1 SGDLS, CDR2 YYNGEE. CDR3 residues: CASSERGHSTDTQYF. The CDR3 DNA reads as TGTGCCAGCAGCGAGAGAGGGCATAGCACAGATACGCAGTATTTT.

V is TRBV5-1 and J is TRBJ2-5; TRBD1 matches at 8 bases. Trimming removed 5 bases from V and 1 base from J; junction bases left unmatched: 1. The CDR3 loop spans 13 amino acids. Germline V gives CDR1 SGHRS, CDR2 YFSETQ. The CDR3 DNA reads TGCGCCAGCAGGGACAGGGCCCAAGAGACCCAGTACTTC. Translation gives CASRDRAQETQYF.

The rearrangement joins TRBV6-7 to TRBJ2-1; 7 nucleotides line up with TRBD2. TRBV6-7 carries the ORF label, with uncertain function. CDR3 length equals 19 residues. V lost 6 bases to trimming and J lost 4 bases; unmatched junction nucleotides: 21. The CDR3 sequence is CASSPRLARCKEPYNEQFF. As DNA, the CDR3 is TGTGCCAGCAGCCCACGACTAGCAAGGTGTAAGGAACCATACAATGAGCAGTTCTTC.

The genes are TRBV6-2 or TRBV6-3 and TRBJ1-2; D remains ambiguous. The ends were cut back, 3 bases at V and 7 bases at J, with 6 bases in the middle. CDR1 and CDR2 (germline): MNHEY, SVGEGT. The CDR3 extends over 11 amino acids. CDR3 protein: CASSYLLGYTF. The CDR3 DNA follows: TGTGCCAGCAGTTATCTCCTTGGCTACACCTTC.

This rearrangement joins TRBV9 to TRBJ2-1, with a weak D call TRBD2 (5 bases). V was trimmed by 2 bases and J by 8 bases, leaving 14 bases between them. CDR1 is SGDLS and CDR2 is YYNGEE in the germline V gene. CDR3 length: 14 amino acids. The CDR3 spells CASSVPRARDEQFF. In nucleotides, the CDR3 is TGTGCCAGCAGCGTCCCGAGGGCGCGGGATGAGCAGTTCTTC.

This clone was picked up a small number of times. The chain carries TRBV11-2 and TRBJ1-1, with TRBD1 matching 7 bases. CDR1 is SGHAT, CDR2 FQNNGV, per germline. The CDR3 totals 14 residues. J was trimmed by 4 bases and V by 3 bases; bases with no gene match: 5. The CDR3 sequence is CASSLGRGSTEAFF. CDR3 sequence (DNA): TGTGCCAGCAGCTTGGGCAGGGGGAGCACTGAAGCTTTCTTT.

This clone has only one observation. The chain combines TRBV28 with TRBJ2-5; 7 nucleotides agree with TRBD1. The CDR3 totals 14 residues. After removal of 6 bases from V and 5 bases from J, the junction contained 9 bases not matched to a gene. Per the germline V gene, CDR1 is MDHEN and CDR2 is SYDVKM. The CDR3 nucleotides read TGTGCCAGCAGCCGGGTAGGGGGCGAGGAGACCCAGTACTTC. It yields the protein CASSRVGGEETQYF. Full variable domain (outside the CDR3, taken from reference TRBV28 and TRBJ2-5): DVKVTQSSRYLVKRTGEKVFLECVQDMDHENMFWYRQDPGLGLRLIYFSYDVKMKEKGDIPEGYSVSREKKERFSLILESASTNQTSMYLCASSRVGGEETQYFGPGTRLLVL.

This clone was seen ten or more times. The rearrangement uses TRBV11-2 and TRBJ2-4; D possibly corresponds to TRBD2 (6 bases). The V gene lost 3 bases and the J gene lost 7 bases, with 13 bases spanning the gap. CDR3 length: 14 residues. CDR1 SGHAT and CDR2 FQNNGV come from the germline V gene. In DNA form, the CDR3 reads TGTGCCAGCAGCTTTGGGAGGAAGTTGAACATTCAGTACTTC. Its translation is CASSFGRKLNIQYF. Full variable domain (rest looked up from reference TRBV11-2 and TRBJ2-4): EAGVAQSPRYKIIEKRQSVAFWCNPISGHATLYWYQQILGQGPKLLIQFQNNGVVDDSQLPKDRFSAERLKGVDSTLKIQPAKLEDSAVYLCASSFGRKLNIQYFGAGTRLSVL.

This chain joins TRBV2 and TRBJ2-7, with D tentatively TRBD2 (5 bases). CDR3 length equals 12 residues. Trimming removed 3 bases from V and 3 bases from J, with 6 bases in between. Germline V lookup: CDR1 SNHLY, CDR2 FYNNEI. This CDR3 reads CASSERDYEQYF. CDR3 DNA sequence: TGTGCCAGCAGTGAGAGGGACTACGAGCAGTACTTC.

The chain links TRBV18 to TRBJ1-2; 8 bases are shared with TRBD1. Germline V gene sequence: CDR1 KGHSH, CDR2 LQKENI. CDR3 length: 14 amino acids. V lost 3 bases and J lost 4; bases outside the gene matches: 4. DNA for the CDR3: TGTGCCAGCTCACCCCAGGGGGCTTCCTATGGCTACACCTTC. This codes for CASSPQGASYGYTF.

This sequence joins TRBV2 and TRBJ2-1; D is perhaps TRBD1 (6 bases). The CDR3 loop spans 14 amino acids. In germline, CDR1 is SNHLY, CDR2 FYNNEI. The germline V and J ends were trimmed by 6 bases and 10 bases, with 19 bases remaining between them. The CDR3 DNA reads TGTGCCAGCAGGCTGGGTGGGGGCGCAGGGGAGCAGTTCTTC. It codes for CASRLGGGAGEQFF.